The 3 T cell receptor beta chains in this list originate from one sample, sequenced in a study of shared clonotypes between healthy human individuals. Libraries were prepared by immunoSEQ multiplex PCR; TCRdb keeps only in-frame clonotypes and omits some of them. In the table there are under 1,900,000 clones, approximately 98.5% of which are singletons. Sequences were obtained from naive CD4+ T cells sorted from blood. Subset meaning: CD45RA+ positively selected. These receptors all stem from a man aged 25-45 years in good health.

Here the CDR3 reads CASSPPRGVLFF. CDR3 sequence (DNA): TGTGCCAGCTCACCACCGAGGGGCGTCCTGTTTTTT. V is TRBV18 and J is TRBJ1-4; tentatively, D is TRBD1 (5 bases). The CDR3 loop spans 12 amino acids. Germline V lookup: CDR1 KGHSH, CDR2 LQKENI. V was cut by 0 bases and J by 14 bases, with 10 bases left in between.

V usage is TRBV6-1 and J usage is TRBJ1-2, with a possible D match to TRBD1 (5 bases). This CDR3 is 14 amino acids long. The germline gives CDR1 MNHNS, CDR2 SASEGT. V lost 9 bases, J lost 4 bases, and 18 bases lay in between. The CDR3 nucleotides are TGTGCCAGTAAACTCGACAGAACAGGCTATGGCTACACCTTC. This codes for CASKLDRTGYGYTF.

This chain links TRBV29-1 with TRBJ2-3; D gene unclear. The CDR3 contains 12 residues. V lost 3 bases and J 6 bases, leaving 10 bases between the germline ends. Germline CDR1 SQVTM, CDR2 ANQGSEA. The CDR3 DNA sequence: TGCAGCGTTGACTTTAGCATCGATACGCAGTATTTT. This sequence encodes CSVDFSIDTQYF.